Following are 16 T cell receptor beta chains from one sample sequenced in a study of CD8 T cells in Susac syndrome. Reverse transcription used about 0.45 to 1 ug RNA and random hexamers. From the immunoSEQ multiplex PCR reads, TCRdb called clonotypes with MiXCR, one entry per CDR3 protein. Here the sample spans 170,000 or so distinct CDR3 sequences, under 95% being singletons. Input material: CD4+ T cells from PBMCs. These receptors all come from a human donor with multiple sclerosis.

CDR3 residues: CSAREGTSGAYEQYF. CDR3 in DNA: TGCAGTGCTAGAGAGGGGACTAGCGGCGCCTACGAGCAGTACTTC. The V and J genes are TRBV20-1 and TRBJ2-7, with 11 positions matching TRBD2. V was clipped by 0 bases and J by 2 bases; unmatched bases: 3. CDR1 DFQATT and CDR2 SNEGSKA come from the germline V gene (reference sequence). CDR3 length: 15 residues.

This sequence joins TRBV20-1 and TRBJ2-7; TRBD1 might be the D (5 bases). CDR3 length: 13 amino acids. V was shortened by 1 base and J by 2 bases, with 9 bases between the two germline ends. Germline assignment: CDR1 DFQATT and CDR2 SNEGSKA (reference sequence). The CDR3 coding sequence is TGCAGTGCTAGAGGCTGGGGCACCTACGAGCAGTACTTC. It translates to CSARGWGTYEQYF.

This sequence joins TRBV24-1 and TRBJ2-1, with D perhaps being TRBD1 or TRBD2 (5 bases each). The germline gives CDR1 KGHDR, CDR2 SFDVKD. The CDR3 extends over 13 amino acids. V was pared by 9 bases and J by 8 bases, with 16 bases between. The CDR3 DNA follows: TGTGCCACCCGGGACGATCCTCAGGATGAGCAGTTCTTC. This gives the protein CATRDDPQDEQFF.

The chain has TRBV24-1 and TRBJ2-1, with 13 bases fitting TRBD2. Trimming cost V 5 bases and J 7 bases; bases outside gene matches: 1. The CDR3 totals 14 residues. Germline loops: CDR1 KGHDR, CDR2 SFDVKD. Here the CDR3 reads CATSGLAGGNEQFF. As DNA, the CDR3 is TGTGCCACCAGTGGACTAGCGGGGGGTAATGAGCAGTTCTTC.

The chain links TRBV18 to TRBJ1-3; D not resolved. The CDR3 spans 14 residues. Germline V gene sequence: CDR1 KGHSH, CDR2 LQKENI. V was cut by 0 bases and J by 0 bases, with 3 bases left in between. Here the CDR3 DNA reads TGTGCCAGCTCACCACCAGCCTCTGGAAACACCATATATTTT. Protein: CASSPPASGNTIYF.

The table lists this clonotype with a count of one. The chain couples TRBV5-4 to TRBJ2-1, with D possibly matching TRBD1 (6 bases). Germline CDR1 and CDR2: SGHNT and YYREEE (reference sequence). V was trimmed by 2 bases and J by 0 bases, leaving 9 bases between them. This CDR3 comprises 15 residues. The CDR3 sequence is CASSFDRSSYNEQFF. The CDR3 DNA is TGTGCCAGCAGCTTTGACAGGAGCTCCTACAATGAGCAGTTCTTC.

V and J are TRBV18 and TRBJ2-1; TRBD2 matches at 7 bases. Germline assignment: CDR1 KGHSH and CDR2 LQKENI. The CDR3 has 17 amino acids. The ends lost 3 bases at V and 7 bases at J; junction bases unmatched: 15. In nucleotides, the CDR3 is TGTGCCAGCTCACCCATTTTCGGGCAGGGACTAACGAATGAGCAGTTCTTC. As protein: CASSPIFGQGLTNEQFF.

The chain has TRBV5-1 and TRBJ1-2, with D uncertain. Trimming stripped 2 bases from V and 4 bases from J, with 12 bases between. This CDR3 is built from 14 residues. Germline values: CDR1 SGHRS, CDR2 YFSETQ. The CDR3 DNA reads TGCGCCAGCAGCTTCCGGGAAGTGGGCTATGGCTACACCTTC. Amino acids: CASSFREVGYGYTF. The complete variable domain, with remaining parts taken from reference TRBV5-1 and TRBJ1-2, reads KAGVTQTPRYLIKTRGQQVTLSCSPISGHRSVSWYQQTPGQGLQFLFEYFSETQRNKGNFPGRFSGRQFSNSRSEMNVSTLELGDSALYLCASSFREVGYGYTFGSGTRLTVV.

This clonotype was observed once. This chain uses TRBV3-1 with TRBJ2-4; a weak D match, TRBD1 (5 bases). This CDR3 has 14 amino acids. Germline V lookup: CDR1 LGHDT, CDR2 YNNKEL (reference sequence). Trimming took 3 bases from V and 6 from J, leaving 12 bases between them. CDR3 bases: TGTGCCAGCAGCCATTCAGGGCTTATAAACATTCAGTACTTC. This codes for CASSHSGLINIQYF.

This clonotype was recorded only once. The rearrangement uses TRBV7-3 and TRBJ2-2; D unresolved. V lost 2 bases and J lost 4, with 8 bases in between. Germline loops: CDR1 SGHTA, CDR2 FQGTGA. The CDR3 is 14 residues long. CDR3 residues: CASSLAKGTGELFF. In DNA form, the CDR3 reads TGTGCCAGCAGCTTAGCCAAGGGCACCGGGGAGCTGTTTTTT.

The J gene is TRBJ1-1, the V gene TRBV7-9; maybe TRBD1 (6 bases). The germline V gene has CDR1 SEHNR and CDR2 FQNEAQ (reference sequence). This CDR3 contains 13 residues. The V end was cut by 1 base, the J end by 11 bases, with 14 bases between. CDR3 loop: CASSLGQGNGAFF. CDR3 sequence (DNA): TGTGCCAGCAGCTTAGGGCAGGGGAATGGCGCTTTCTTT. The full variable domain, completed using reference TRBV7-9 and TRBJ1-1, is DTGVSQNPRHKITKRGQNVTFRCDPISEHNRLYWYRQTLGQGPEFLTYFQNEAQLEKSRLLSDRFSAERPKGSFSTLEIQRTEQGDSAMYLCASSLGQGNGAFFGQGTRLTVV.

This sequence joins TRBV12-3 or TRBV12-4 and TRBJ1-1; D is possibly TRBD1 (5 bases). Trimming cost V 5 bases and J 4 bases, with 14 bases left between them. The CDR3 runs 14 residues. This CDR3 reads CASSPASGGTEAFF. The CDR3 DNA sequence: TGTGCCAGCAGTCCGGCCTCGGGGGGCACTGAAGCTTTCTTT.

CDR3 loop: CASRNSNQPQHF. The CDR3 DNA is TGTGCCAGTAGAAACAGCAATCAGCCCCAGCATTTT. The chain is built from TRBV19 and TRBJ1-5; D is unresolved. This CDR3 region has 12 residues. V was pared by 6 bases and J by 1 base, with 4 bases between. Germline V gene data show CDR1 as LNHDA and CDR2 as SQIVND (reference sequence).

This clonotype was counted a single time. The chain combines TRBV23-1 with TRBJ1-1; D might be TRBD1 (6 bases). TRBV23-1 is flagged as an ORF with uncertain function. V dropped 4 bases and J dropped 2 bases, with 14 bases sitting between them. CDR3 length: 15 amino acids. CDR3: CASSPEGGPNTEAFF. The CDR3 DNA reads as TGCGCCAGCAGTCCAGAGGGGGGACCTAACACTGAAGCTTTCTTT.

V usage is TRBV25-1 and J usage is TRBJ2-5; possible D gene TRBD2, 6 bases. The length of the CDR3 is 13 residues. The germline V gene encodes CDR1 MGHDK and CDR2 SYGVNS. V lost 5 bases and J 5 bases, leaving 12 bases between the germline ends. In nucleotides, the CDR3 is TGTGCCAGCAGTTGGTACGGGAGTGAGACCCAGTACTTC. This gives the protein CASSWYGSETQYF.

The CDR3 sequence is CSANTGIGETQYF. The CDR3 region has the DNA TGCAGCGCGAACACTGGGATCGGAGAGACCCAGTACTTC. This chain connects TRBV29-1 to TRBJ2-5; D gene uncertain. CDR3 length: 13 amino acids. Trimming stripped 7 bases from V and 4 bases from J, with 16 bases between. Germline CDR1 reads SQVTM; CDR2 reads ANQGSEA.